The sequence of this T cell receptor beta chain was determined in a study of beta chain features in type 1 diabetes. Of the isolated RNA, all was reverse transcribed, and so the sequenced material was expressed TCRB transcripts. The repertoire was sequenced with immunoSEQ multiplex PCR; TCRdb's copy has only in-frame clones and lacks some. The top ten hold more than 0.015% of the sample, which has approximately 300,000 clones, approximately 10% seen once. CDR3 length equals 14 residues. V shed 5 bases and J 5 bases; nucleotides not matched to a gene: 7. The germline V gene encodes CDR1 SEHNR and CDR2 FQNEAQ (reference sequence). This clone was seen only a few times. Its antigen is not identified. General study results and limits: A possible short-template PCR bias applies equally to patients and controls. For type 1 diabetes patients, VDJ junctions showed fewer insertions and more deletions. When Type 1 diabetes patients were examined, their TCRB CDR3s proved moderately but significantly shorter in all four CD4+ subsets.

This chain uses TRBV7-9 with TRBJ2-7; TRBD1 matches at 9 bases. The material sequenced was naive CD4+ T cells from blood. The sequence was collected from a woman in her thirties in good health. The CDR3 nucleotides are TGTGCCAGCAGCCGAGGACAGGGGTTCCACGAGCAGTACTTC. Translation: CASSRGQGFHEQYF.